This TCR beta chain was captured by sequencing in a study of blood T cell repertoires in COVID-19. Across the whole study: Material from acute and convalescent COVID-19 was sourced from the United States, Italy and Spain. PBMCs, B-cell-depleted T cells, or T cells provided the cDNA or gDNA that made up the material.

Under the authors' procedure: Using reference gene primer amplification, nucleated cell counts were estimated. Profiled with immunoSEQ multiplex PCR; TCRdb holds only in-frame clones, not every one. V and J calls plus clone size are reproduced from that table; the DNA served to infer D and trimming. The sample consists of over 200,000 clones, approximately 90% of them appearing once. The sample holds a few counts of this clone. This CDR3 spans 15 amino acids. Germline assignment: CDR1 SGHRS and CDR2 YFSETQ. The ends lost 3 bases at V and 6 bases at J; junction bases unmatched: 4. The chain couples TRBV5-1 to TRBJ1-5; 12 positions agree with TRBD1. The clonotype originates from a man of 80 years or more with acute or convalescent COVID-19. The sample was peripheral blood. For the CDR3, the DNA is TGCGCCAGCAGCTCCGGGACAGGGGGCGGTCAGCCCCAGCATTTT. Residues: CASSSGTGGGQPQHF.